This T cell receptor (beta chain) emerged from a study of OX40 agonist ivuxolimab in advanced cancers. The wider study: Subjects had a mean age of around 60 years, with a range of about 20 to 85; around 80% were male. A history of anti-PD-1, anti-PD-L1 or anti-CTLA-4 therapy was acceptable, and 40% had some.

People who had autoimmune disease history or systemic immunosuppression were excluded. The table came from immunoSEQ multiplex PCR; TCRdb's copy has only in-frame clones and leaves some out. Here the sample spans 55,000 to 85,000 clones, approximately 86% being singletons. The CDR3 is 16 amino acids. Between the trimmed V and J ends, which lost 2 bases and 3 bases, there was a span of 17 bases. Per germline, CDR1 GTSNPN and CDR2 SVGIG (reference sequence). J is TRBJ1-3 and V is TRBV30; perhaps TRBD1 as D (5 bases). This specimen was CD4+ or CD8+ T cells sorted from blood, taken in a trial of the OX40 agonist ivuxolimab. The clonotype originates from an adult with an advanced solid tumor such as melanoma, head and neck, liver or kidney cancer. As DNA, the CDR3 is TGTGCCTGGAGTTTGGAGGGGAGATCCGGTGGAAACACCATATATTTT. Amino acids: CAWSLEGRSGGNTIYF.